The rows below give T cell receptor beta chains drawn from one sample of a study of blood T cell repertoires in COVID-19. Produced via immunoSEQ multiplex PCR; TCRdb's table is partial and in-frame only. Here the sample spans 150,000 to 200,000 clones, over 75% being singletons. Sequencing input: PBMCs or T cells enriched from blood (not recorded which). The source of these receptors is a human donor with acute COVID-19. The donor label of this sample is uncertain. Both conserved end residues are part of each CDR3. Each record gives: CDR3 DNA, CDR3 protein, J gene, clone size, D gene, CDR3 length, V gene. The D gene is left open where the match is weak. Size is omitted from some rows. Given values are once, few, many or a class for expanded clones.

CDR3 DNA: TGTGCCAGCTGCAGACAGGCCCCCTACGAGCAGTACTTC
CDR3 protein: CASCRQAPYEQYF
J gene: TRBJ2-7
clone size: -
D gene: -
CDR3 length: 13
V gene: TRBV6-5

CDR3 DNA: TGTGCCAGCAGCTTCCGGGGGGGTGGCTACACCTTC
CDR3 protein: CASSFRGGGYTF
J gene: TRBJ1-2
clone size: -
D gene: -
CDR3 length: 12
V gene: TRBV11-2

CDR3 DNA: TGTGCCAGCAGCGCCTGGGGCCCTACCGGGCTGAACTCGAGGGAGCTGTTTTTT
CDR3 protein: CASSAWGPTGLNSRELFF
J gene: TRBJ2-2
clone size: once
D gene: -
CDR3 length: 18
V gene: TRBV7-9

CDR3 DNA: TGCAGCGTTGGGAGGGGACAGGGGGAAAAACTGTTTTTT
CDR3 protein: CSVGRGQGEKLFF
J gene: TRBJ1-4
clone size: -
D gene: TRBD1
CDR3 length: 13
V gene: TRBV29-1

CDR3 DNA: TGTGCCAGGCCCACTGCTCAAGAGACCCAGTACTTC
CDR3 protein: CARPTAQETQYF
J gene: TRBJ2-5
clone size: once
D gene: -
CDR3 length: 12
V gene: TRBV18

CDR3 DNA: TGTGCCAGCAGCCGCGGGGGGGCCTTAGGAGATACGCAGTATTTT
CDR3 protein: CASSRGGALGDTQYF
J gene: TRBJ2-3
clone size: -
D gene: TRBD2
CDR3 length: 15
V gene: TRBV7-3

CDR3 DNA: TGCGCCAGCAGCCCCGGACAGGCGATGGAGCAGTACTTC
CDR3 protein: CASSPGQAMEQYF
J gene: TRBJ2-7
clone size: -
D gene: TRBD1
CDR3 length: 13
V gene: TRBV5-1

CDR3 DNA: TGTGCCAGCAGTCCTCCGGGACAGGGGGCCTATAATTCACCCCTCCACTTT
CDR3 protein: CASSPPGQGAYNSPLHF
J gene: TRBJ1-6
clone size: few
D gene: TRBD1
CDR3 length: 17
V gene: TRBV27

CDR3 DNA: TGTGCCAGCAGTTTATCGGGTACAGGGGCCCTCAACACTGAAGCTTTCTTT
CDR3 protein: CASSLSGTGALNTEAFF
J gene: TRBJ1-1
clone size: -
D gene: TRBD1
CDR3 length: 17
V gene: TRBV27

CDR3 DNA: TGTGCCAGCAGCACAGACAGCTATGGCTACACCTTC
CDR3 protein: CASSTDSYGYTF
J gene: TRBJ1-2
clone size: -
D gene: -
CDR3 length: 12
V gene: TRBV5-6

CDR3 DNA: TGTGCCAGCAGATCCAGGGGGGGAAACACCATATATTTT
CDR3 protein: CASRSRGGNTIYF
J gene: TRBJ1-3
clone size: -
D gene: TRBD1
CDR3 length: 13
V gene: TRBV6-4

CDR3 DNA: TGCGCCAGCAGCCAAGGGAACTACAGGCGCCCAGGGGCTCCGGCCCTCCACTTT
CDR3 protein: CASSQGNYRRPGAPALHF
J gene: TRBJ1-6
clone size: -
D gene: -
CDR3 length: 18
V gene: TRBV4-3

CDR3 DNA: TGTGCCAGCAGCCCACCACCTACCCACGAGCAGTACTTC
CDR3 protein: CASSPPPTHEQYF
J gene: TRBJ2-7
clone size: -
D gene: -
CDR3 length: 13
V gene: TRBV7-9

CDR3 DNA: TGTGCCATGGGGAGCCAGGGGGCCCACGAGCAGTACTTC
CDR3 protein: CAMGSQGAHEQYF
J gene: TRBJ2-7
clone size: -
D gene: TRBD1
CDR3 length: 13
V gene: TRBV5-4

CDR3 DNA: TGTGCCAGCAGTGCACAGGGGAACCAAGAGACCCAGTACTTC
CDR3 protein: CASSAQGNQETQYF
J gene: TRBJ2-5
clone size: -
D gene: TRBD1
CDR3 length: 14
V gene: TRBV27

CDR3 DNA: TGCGCCAGCAGCCCCCCCTCGGAGGGTACGTTCTATGGCTACACCTTC
CDR3 protein: CASSPPSEGTFYGYTF
J gene: TRBJ1-2
clone size: -
D gene: -
CDR3 length: 16
V gene: TRBV4-1

CDR3 DNA: TGTGCCAGTAGTTTCCTGGTTCGGGTCGCTGAAGCTTTCTTT
CDR3 protein: CASSFLVRVAEAFF
J gene: TRBJ1-1
clone size: once
D gene: -
CDR3 length: 14
V gene: TRBV19

CDR3 DNA: TGCGCCAGCAGCTCAGGAATCCAAGAGACCCAGTACTTC
CDR3 protein: CASSSGIQETQYF
J gene: TRBJ2-5
clone size: -
D gene: -
CDR3 length: 13
V gene: TRBV5-1

CDR3 DNA: TGCGCCAGCAGCGACCGGGACAACCAAGAGACCCAGTACTTC
CDR3 protein: CASSDRDNQETQYF
J gene: TRBJ2-5
clone size: -
D gene: -
CDR3 length: 14
V gene: TRBV4-1

CDR3 DNA: TGTGCCAGTAGTCACCAGGGAGGTCAGCTTTATGGCTACACCTTC
CDR3 protein: CASSHQGGQLYGYTF
J gene: TRBJ1-2
clone size: -
D gene: -
CDR3 length: 15
V gene: TRBV19

CDR3 DNA: TGTGCCTGGACACAGGGGGTTTCACAGCCCCAGCATTTT
CDR3 protein: CAWTQGVSQPQHF
J gene: TRBJ1-5
clone size: -
D gene: TRBD1
CDR3 length: 13
V gene: TRBV30

CDR3 DNA: TGTGCCACAACTCGTACAGGTTGGGGCGAAAAACTGTTTTTT
CDR3 protein: CATTRTGWGEKLFF
J gene: TRBJ1-4
clone size: -
D gene: -
CDR3 length: 14
V gene: TRBV5-4

CDR3 DNA: TGTGCCTGGAGTCTTAGCTCGAACACTGAAGCTTTCTTT
CDR3 protein: CAWSLSSNTEAFF
J gene: TRBJ1-1
clone size: -
D gene: -
CDR3 length: 13
V gene: TRBV30

CDR3 DNA: TGCGCCAGCAGCTGGCGGGCTGGGGGACAGATAATCTACGAGCAGTACTTC
CDR3 protein: CASSWRAGGQIIYEQYF
J gene: TRBJ2-7
clone size: -
D gene: TRBD1
CDR3 length: 17
V gene: TRBV5-1

CDR3 DNA: TGTGCCAGCAAGGTAGGGACAGGAATTTATAGCAATCAGCCCCAGCATTTT
CDR3 protein: CASKVGTGIYSNQPQHF
J gene: TRBJ1-5
clone size: -
D gene: TRBD1
CDR3 length: 17
V gene: TRBV28

CDR3 DNA: TGTGCCAGCAGTCCCCGGGACAGGGCGAACACCGGGGAGCTGTTTTTT
CDR3 protein: CASSPRDRANTGELFF
J gene: TRBJ2-2
clone size: -
D gene: TRBD1
CDR3 length: 16
V gene: TRBV27

CDR3 DNA: TGTGCCAGCAGCTTTTCGACAGGGGACACTGAAGCTTTCTTT
CDR3 protein: CASSFSTGDTEAFF
J gene: TRBJ1-1
clone size: -
D gene: TRBD1
CDR3 length: 14
V gene: TRBV11-2

CDR3 DNA: TGTGCCAGCAGCTTGGCGGGGGGCCGGGATACGCAGTATTTT
CDR3 protein: CASSLAGGRDTQYF
J gene: TRBJ2-3
clone size: -
D gene: -
CDR3 length: 14
V gene: TRBV5-6

CDR3 DNA: TGTGCCTGGAGTGACAGTCCCAACACTGAAGCTTTCTTT
CDR3 protein: CAWSDSPNTEAFF
J gene: TRBJ1-1
clone size: -
D gene: -
CDR3 length: 13
V gene: TRBV30

CDR3 DNA: TGTGCCAGCAGCCAAGAGTGGGACAGGTATGCCAATGAGCAGTTCTTC
CDR3 protein: CASSQEWDRYANEQFF
J gene: TRBJ2-1
clone size: -
D gene: TRBD1
CDR3 length: 16
V gene: TRBV14

CDR3 DNA: TGTGCCAGCAGCCGCGGCGGGCGGGGGGGTAACAATGAGCAGTTCTTC
CDR3 protein: CASSRGGRGGNNEQFF
J gene: TRBJ2-1
clone size: -
D gene: TRBD2
CDR3 length: 16
V gene: TRBV5-4

CDR3 DNA: TGTGCCAGCACCCGAATAGGGGGGGGAACCTACGAGCAGTACTTC
CDR3 protein: CASTRIGGGTYEQYF
J gene: TRBJ2-7
clone size: -
D gene: -
CDR3 length: 15
V gene: TRBV7-9

CDR3 DNA: TGTGCCAGCACCCCAGGCGGGGGGCTTGCCTACGAGCAGTACTTC
CDR3 protein: CASTPGGGLAYEQYF
J gene: TRBJ2-7
clone size: -
D gene: TRBD2
CDR3 length: 15
V gene: TRBV6-2/TRBV6-3

CDR3 DNA: TGTGCCTGGACGGACGGGGTCGGCACTGAAGCTTTCTTT
CDR3 protein: CAWTDGVGTEAFF
J gene: TRBJ1-1
clone size: -
D gene: -
CDR3 length: 13
V gene: TRBV30

CDR3 DNA: TGTGCCAGCAGTGGGACAGGGAACGCAGTATCTGGCTACACCTTC
CDR3 protein: CASSGTGNAVSGYTF
J gene: TRBJ1-2
clone size: -
D gene: TRBD1
CDR3 length: 15
V gene: TRBV2

CDR3 DNA: TGTGCCAGCAGCTTGAGTGTGATGGACACTGAAGCTTTCTTT
CDR3 protein: CASSLSVMDTEAFF
J gene: TRBJ1-1
clone size: -
D gene: -
CDR3 length: 14
V gene: TRBV7-2

CDR3 DNA: TGCGCCAGCAGCTTGGACCGAGCCCCAGATACGCAGTATTTT
CDR3 protein: CASSLDRAPDTQYF
J gene: TRBJ2-3
clone size: -
D gene: -
CDR3 length: 14
V gene: TRBV5-1

CDR3 DNA: TGTGCCAGCAGCCTGATCCCCGGAGGCAATGAAAAACTGTTTTTT
CDR3 protein: CASSLIPGGNEKLFF
J gene: TRBJ1-4
clone size: -
D gene: -
CDR3 length: 15
V gene: TRBV4-2

CDR3 DNA: TGTGCCAGCAGCTTGCCCAGCTCCTACGAGCAGTACTTC
CDR3 protein: CASSLPSSYEQYF
J gene: TRBJ2-7
clone size: -
D gene: -
CDR3 length: 13
V gene: TRBV5-6

CDR3 DNA: TGTGCCAGCAGCCCCGACAGGGGGGGGAATGAGCAGTTCTTC
CDR3 protein: CASSPDRGGNEQFF
J gene: TRBJ2-1
clone size: -
D gene: TRBD1
CDR3 length: 14
V gene: TRBV7-3

CDR3 DNA: TGTGCCAGCAGCTCTCGGCAAGAGACCCAGTACTTC
CDR3 protein: CASSSRQETQYF
J gene: TRBJ2-5
clone size: -
D gene: -
CDR3 length: 12
V gene: TRBV5-4

CDR3 DNA: TGTGCCAGCAGCCAAGATTCCTCGGGAAGAATCTATGGCTACACCTTC
CDR3 protein: CASSQDSSGRIYGYTF
J gene: TRBJ1-2
clone size: -
D gene: -
CDR3 length: 16
V gene: TRBV3-1/TRBV3-2

CDR3 DNA: TGTGCCTTAAACAGGAACAGGCCGAACACTGAAGCTTTCTTT
CDR3 protein: CALNRNRPNTEAFF
J gene: TRBJ1-1
clone size: once
D gene: -
CDR3 length: 14
V gene: TRBV24-1

CDR3 DNA: TGCAGCGTTGAAGAAGGCAGGGTGGGGACCGGGGAGCTGTTTTTT
CDR3 protein: CSVEEGRVGTGELFF
J gene: TRBJ2-2
clone size: -
D gene: -
CDR3 length: 15
V gene: TRBV29-1

CDR3 DNA: TGTGCCAGTAGTATTGAAGCGAACACTGAAGCTTTCTTT
CDR3 protein: CASSIEANTEAFF
J gene: TRBJ1-1
clone size: -
D gene: -
CDR3 length: 13
V gene: TRBV19

CDR3 DNA: TGTGCCAGCTTCGGAGGGAGCGGGCGTGGGAGAGATACGCAGTATTTT
CDR3 protein: CASFGGSGRGRDTQYF
J gene: TRBJ2-3
clone size: once
D gene: -
CDR3 length: 16
V gene: TRBV7-2

CDR3 DNA: TGTGCCAGCAGCGTAGACGGGTGGGAAAAGGGGTGGAAAAATGAGCAGTTCTTC
CDR3 protein: CASSVDGWEKGWKNEQFF
J gene: TRBJ2-1
clone size: -
D gene: -
CDR3 length: 18
V gene: TRBV9

CDR3 DNA: TGTGCCAGCAGTTACTCAGGGGTAACACAAACAACGTACTTC
CDR3 protein: CASSYSGVTQTTYF
J gene: TRBJ2-7
clone size: -
D gene: -
CDR3 length: 14
V gene: TRBV6-5

CDR3 DNA: TGTGCCAGCAGCTTAGGGCCAGGGGCTACGCGCACAGATACGCAGTATTTT
CDR3 protein: CASSLGPGATRTDTQYF
J gene: TRBJ2-3
clone size: -
D gene: -
CDR3 length: 17
V gene: TRBV7-2

CDR3 DNA: TGCGCCAGCAGCCGCCCAAGTACGGCACAGGGTCAGAACACTGAAGCTTTCTTT
CDR3 protein: CASSRPSTAQGQNTEAFF
J gene: TRBJ1-1
clone size: -
D gene: -
CDR3 length: 18
V gene: TRBV4-1

CDR3 DNA: TGTGCCAGCACGGGGACAGGGAATCAGCCCCAGCATTTT
CDR3 protein: CASTGTGNQPQHF
J gene: TRBJ1-5
clone size: -
D gene: TRBD1
CDR3 length: 13
V gene: TRBV6-5

CDR3 DNA: TGCAGCGTCGGGACAGACAACGATCAGCCCCAGCATTTT
CDR3 protein: CSVGTDNDQPQHF
J gene: TRBJ1-5
clone size: -
D gene: TRBD1
CDR3 length: 13
V gene: TRBV29-1

CDR3 DNA: TGTGCCAGCAGGGGGCTCTCTGGGGCCAACGTCCTGACTTTC
CDR3 protein: CASRGLSGANVLTF
J gene: TRBJ2-6
clone size: -
D gene: -
CDR3 length: 14
V gene: TRBV2